This T cell receptor (beta chain) originates from a study of blood T cell repertoires in COVID-19. Study-wide background: Nucleic acid was either cDNA or gDNA, and it came from T cells, B-cell-depleted T cells, or PBMCs.

Source study methods: Nucleated cell counts were estimated from reference gene primer amplification. Sequenced by immunoSEQ multiplex PCR; TCRdb stores in-frame clones only, minus some. V and J calls and clone size are those listed in that table; D and trimming were worked out from the DNA. Found here are under 45,000 clones, about 81% of them singletons; the top ten hold around two fifths. The sample was peripheral blood. The sequence was collected from a human donor in a cohort sampled during active COVID-19.

The CDR3 bases are TGTGCCAGCAGTGAAAGCGTATTTGGCAGGGGCGAATATGGCTACACCTTC. Protein: CASSESVFGRGEYGYTF. J is TRBJ1-2 and V is TRBV2, with D possibly being TRBD1 (6 bases). This CDR3 region has 17 residues. The germline V gene encodes CDR1 SNHLY and CDR2 FYNNEI. V was cut by 2 bases and J by 5 bases, with 21 bases left in between.